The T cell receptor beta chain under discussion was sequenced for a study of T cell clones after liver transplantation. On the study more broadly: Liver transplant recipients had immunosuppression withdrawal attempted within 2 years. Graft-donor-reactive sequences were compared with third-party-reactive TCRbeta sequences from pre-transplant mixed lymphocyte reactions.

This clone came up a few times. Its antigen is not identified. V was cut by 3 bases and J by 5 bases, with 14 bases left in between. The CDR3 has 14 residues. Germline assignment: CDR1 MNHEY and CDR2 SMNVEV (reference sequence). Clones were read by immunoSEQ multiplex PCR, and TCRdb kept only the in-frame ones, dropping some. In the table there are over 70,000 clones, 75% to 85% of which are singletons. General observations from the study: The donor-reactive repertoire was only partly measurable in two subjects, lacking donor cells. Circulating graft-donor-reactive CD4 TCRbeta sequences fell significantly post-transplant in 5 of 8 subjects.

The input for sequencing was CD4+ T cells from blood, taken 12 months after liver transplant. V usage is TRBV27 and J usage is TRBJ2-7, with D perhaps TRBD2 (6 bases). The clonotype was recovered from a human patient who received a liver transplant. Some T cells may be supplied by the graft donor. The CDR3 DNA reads TGTGCCAGCAGTTTCCGACTAGGTCTGGACGAGCAGTACTTC. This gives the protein CASSFRLGLDEQYF.